The T cell receptor (beta chain) described here comes from a study of OX40 agonist ivuxolimab in advanced cancers. Autoimmune disease history or systemic immunosuppression excluded patients. The data were produced by immunoSEQ multiplex PCR, yet TCRdb's version contains in-frame clones alone and is incomplete. The sample has tens of thousands of clones; roughly 84% are singletons. Germline values: CDR1 LNHNV, CDR2 YYDKDF (reference sequence). The CDR3 extends over 14 amino acids. The ends lost 3 bases at V and 11 bases at J; junction bases unmatched: 8. This clonotype was obtained from an adult with an advanced solid tumor such as melanoma, head and neck, liver or kidney cancer. The source was CD4+ or CD8+ T cells sorted from blood, collected in a trial of the OX40 agonist ivuxolimab. This chain uses TRBV15 with TRBJ1-5; 9 bases align to TRBD1. CDR3 in amino acids: CATSRDRGIEAQHF. Written as DNA, the CDR3 is TGTGCCACCAGCAGGGACAGGGGAATAGAGGCCCAGCATTTT.